This TCR beta chain was sequenced for a study of T cell responses to AZD1222 COVID-19 vaccine. For the study at large: Whether given at about 4 or about 12 weeks, second doses were pooled.

This clone occurred once. Its matching antigen is unknown. TCRdb keeps only in-frame clones here, not all; method: immunoSEQ multiplex PCR. In the table there are around 140,000 clones, 92% of which are singletons. Overall study findings and caveats: White British people made up most donors, females outnumbered males, and clonal diversity was possibly underestimated.

Trimming shortened V by 7 bases and J by 5 bases, and 14 bases separated the two germline ends. The CDR3 has 13 amino acids. Germline-derived CDR1 and CDR2 are SNHLY and FYNNEI. This TCR derives from an adult in good health. The rearrangement joins TRBV2 to TRBJ1-1, with D maybe TRBD1 (5 bases). Sequenced here: peripheral blood, sampled on day 0 of AZD1222 vaccination. CDR3 sequence (DNA): TGTGCCAGCAAGGCAGCCGAGGGGACTGAAGCTTTCTTT. Its translation is CASKAAEGTEAFF.